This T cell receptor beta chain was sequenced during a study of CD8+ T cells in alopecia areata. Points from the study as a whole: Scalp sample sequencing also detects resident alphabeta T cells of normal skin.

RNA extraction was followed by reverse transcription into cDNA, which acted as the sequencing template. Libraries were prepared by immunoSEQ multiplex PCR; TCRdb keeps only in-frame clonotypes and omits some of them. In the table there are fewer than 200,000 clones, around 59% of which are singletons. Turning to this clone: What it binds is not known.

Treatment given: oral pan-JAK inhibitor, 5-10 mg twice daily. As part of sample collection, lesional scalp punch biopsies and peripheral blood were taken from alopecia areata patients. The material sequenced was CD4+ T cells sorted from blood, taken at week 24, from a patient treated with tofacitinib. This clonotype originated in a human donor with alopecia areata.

CDR3 sequence reads: CASSVDQPQHF. The CDR3 DNA sequence: TGTGCCAGCAGTGTCGATCAGCCCCAGCATTTT. V gene TRBV2 combines with J gene TRBJ1-5; no reliable D call. Trimming stripped 4 bases from V and 5 bases from J, with 3 bases between. The CDR3 runs to 11 residues. Per the germline V gene, CDR1 is SNHLY and CDR2 is FYNNEI.